This is a list of T cell receptor beta chains from one sample in a study of T-cell memory formation after mild COVID-19. Via MiXCR, TCRdb re-called the 5' RACE reads, giving one row per CDR3 protein. Among just over 60,000 distinct CDR3 sequences, about a tenth were seen once, and the ten largest hold approximately 1%. Sequencing was carried out using PBMCs or a T cell subset sorted from them (not recorded which). The receptor source for this set is a man between 18 and 35 years old who had mild COVID-19 (a few samples of this study predate the infection). Cell type and time point are not known. Each CDR3 is given with its conserved first and last residue. The order of the fields is V gene, J gene, D gene, clone size, CDR3 protein, CDR3 DNA. A D gene is named only where the DNA matches it firmly. Expanded clones are given a class, and other clones once, few, many or no size at all.

>TRBV4-2|TRBJ2-7|TRBD2|.
CASSQPTGLAGGTYEQYF
TGTGCCAGCAGCCAACCTACGGGGCTAGCGGGGGGAACCTACGAGCAGTACTTC
>TRBV7-2|TRBJ2-5|.|.
CASSPDSRGTQYF
TGTGCCAGCAGCCCGGACAGCCGAGGGACCCAGTACTTC
>TRBV5-5|TRBJ2-1|TRBD1|once
CASSLDDRVNEQFF
TGTGCCAGCAGCTTGGATGACAGGGTCAATGAGCAGTTCTTC
>TRBV7-2|TRBJ2-1|TRBD1|.
CASSLSDRVSHWQFF
TGTGCCAGCAGCTTAAGCGACAGGGTATCTCACTGGCAGTTCTTC
>TRBV4-3|TRBJ2-3|TRBD2|.
CASSQEASGGIDTQYF
TGCGCCAGCAGCCAAGAGGCTAGCGGGGGGATAGATACGCAGTATTTT
>TRBV10-1|TRBJ2-1|.|many
CASSESGGGQGEQFF
TGCGCCAGCAGTGAGTCGGGGGGGGGGCAGGGTGAGCAGTTCTTC
>TRBV5-6|TRBJ2-2|TRBD1|.
CASSLEGAVTGELFF
TGTGCCAGCAGCTTGGAGGGGGCAGTCACCGGGGAGCTGTTTTTT
>TRBV20-1|TRBJ2-7|.|.
CSAWEGGRTYEQYF
TGCAGTGCCTGGGAGGGGGGGCGAACCTACGAGCAGTACTTC
>TRBV10-3|TRBJ2-2|.|.
CAIEERTGSGELFF
TGTGCCATAGAAGAGAGAACAGGGTCCGGGGAGCTGTTTTTT
>TRBV7-2|TRBJ1-2|.|.
CASSFTGSRGYTF
TGTGCCAGCAGCTTCACGGGTTCTAGAGGCTACACCTTC
>TRBV7-3|TRBJ2-3|TRBD2|many
CASSLEPGLATDTQYF
TGTGCCAGCAGCCTTGAACCGGGACTAGCCACAGATACGCAGTATTTT
>TRBV4-3|TRBJ2-1|.|.
CASSQEIGLRDEQFF
TGCGCCAGCAGCCAAGAGATCGGCCTGAGGGATGAGCAGTTCTTC
>TRBV12-3/TRBV12-4|TRBJ2-7|TRBD2|many
CASSLTGTSSYEQYF
TGTGCCAGCAGCTTAACCGGGACTAGCTCCTACGAGCAGTACTTC
>TRBV30|TRBJ2-5|.|few
CAWSATRETQYF
TGTGCCTGGAGTGCGACACGGGAGACCCAGTACTTC
>TRBV5-1|TRBJ2-2|TRBD2|.
CASSLSGRPGELFF
TGCGCCAGCAGCTTATCCGGGAGGCCCGGGGAGCTGTTTTTT
>TRBV20-1|TRBJ2-3|.|.
CSVKPANTQYF
TGCAGTGTTAAACCGGCAAATACGCAGTATTTT
>TRBV11-2|TRBJ1-3|.|.
CASSFRSSGNTIYF
TGTGCCAGCAGCTTCAGGTCCTCTGGAAACACCATATATTTT
>TRBV5-1|TRBJ2-3|.|.
CASSSRFTGPADTQYF
TGCGCCAGCAGCTCCCGGTTCACAGGACCAGCAGATACGCAGTATTTT
>TRBV12-3/TRBV12-4|TRBJ1-1|.|many
CASSYRDGLKNTEAFF
TGTGCCAGCAGTTACCGGGACGGGTTGAAGAACACTGAAGCTTTCTTT
>TRBV6-2/TRBV6-3|TRBJ2-7|.|many
CASSNQPGPLGSSYEQYF
TGTGCCAGCAGTAATCAACCGGGACCCCTCGGGAGCTCCTACGAGCAGTACTTC
>TRBV28|TRBJ2-1|TRBD1|many
CATKQGYNEQFF
TGTGCCACCAAACAGGGGTACAATGAGCAGTTCTTC
>TRBV5-6|TRBJ2-2|.|few
CASSPGTGELFF
TGTGCCAGCAGCCCCGGGACCGGGGAGCTGTTTTTT
>TRBV20-1|TRBJ2-7|.|few
CSASPRGREYEQYF
TGCAGTGCTAGCCCTCGGGGCAGGGAATACGAGCAGTACTTC
>TRBV12-3/TRBV12-4|TRBJ2-5|.|few
CASSSWGASAETQYF
TGTGCCAGCAGTTCCTGGGGGGCTAGCGCTGAGACCCAGTACTTC
>TRBV3-1|TRBJ2-1|.|few
CASSPRTFNEQFF
TGTGCCAGCAGCCCGCGGACTTTCAATGAGCAGTTCTTC
>TRBV19|TRBJ2-3|.|few
CASSIASVDTQYF
TGTGCCAGTAGTATAGCCTCGGTGGATACGCAGTATTTT
>TRBV7-2|TRBJ2-6|TRBD2|.
CASSFIPGGDSGANVLTF
TGTGCCAGCAGCTTCATCCCGGGGGGAGACTCTGGGGCCAACGTCCTGACTTTC
>TRBV7-8|TRBJ1-6|TRBD1|.
CASSGQGSPLHF
TGTGCCAGCAGCGGACAGGGGTCACCCCTCCACTTT
>TRBV28|TRBJ2-2|.|.
CASRVVTGELFF
TGTGCCAGTAGGGTGGTCACCGGGGAGCTGTTTTTT
>TRBV12-3/TRBV12-4|TRBJ1-5|TRBD1|.
CASSQTGGGNQPQHF
TGTGCCAGCAGCCAGACAGGGGGGGGCAATCAGCCCCAGCATTTT
>TRBV7-9|TRBJ2-2|TRBD2|few
CASTGLAGGELFF
TGTGCCAGCACCGGACTAGCCGGAGGGGAGCTGTTTTTT
>TRBV7-9|TRBJ2-6|.|many
CASSPILVAGANVLTF
TGTGCCAGCAGCCCCATTCTGGTTGCTGGGGCCAACGTCCTGACTTTC
>TRBV3-1|TRBJ1-2|.|few
CASSQGAGYGYTF
TGTGCCAGCAGCCAAGGGGCAGGCTATGGCTACACCTTC
>TRBV4-3|TRBJ2-1|TRBD2|few
CASSQDQRGYNEQFF
TGCGCCAGCAGCCAAGATCAGCGGGGGTACAATGAGCAGTTCTTC
>TRBV19|TRBJ2-3|.|few
CASSIRDTQYF
TGTGCCAGTAGTATAAGGGATACGCAGTATTTT
>TRBV3-1|TRBJ1-1|.|few
CASSQGAVSNTEAFF
TGTGCCAGCAGCCAAGGGGCGGTTTCGAACACTGAAGCTTTCTTT
>TRBV7-3|TRBJ2-3|.|.
CASSPPGGGSTDTQYF
TGTGCCAGCAGCCCACCAGGAGGGGGAAGCACAGATACGCAGTATTTT
>TRBV29-1|TRBJ2-3|.|few
CSREYPPDTQYF
TGCAGTCGAGAGTACCCCCCGGATACGCAGTATTTT
>TRBV7-2|TRBJ2-7|.|.
CASSLVPETGEQYF
TGTGCCAGCAGCTTAGTCCCCGAGACCGGCGAGCAGTACTTC
>TRBV3-1|TRBJ1-1|.|few
CASSWGGSGMNTEAFF
TGTGCCAGCAGCTGGGGGGGATCGGGTATGAACACTGAAGCTTTCTTT
>TRBV3-1|TRBJ2-3|TRBD2|.
CASSQVKRGGATDTQYF
TGTGCCAGCAGCCAAGTGAAGCGGGGGGGCGCCACAGATACGCAGTATTTT